The present TCR beta chain was sequenced within a study of spatial heterogeneity in lung cancer. Time point denoted: sample taken at primary tumor resection. Without sorting, whole RNA was sequenced from tumor, nontumor lung or frozen PBMC. CDR1 and CDR2 (germline): MNHEY, SMNVEV (reference sequence). The CDR3 consists of 15 residues. Trimming cost V 2 bases and J 6 bases, with 11 bases left between them. TCRdb redid the calling of the 5' RACE reads with MiXCR, one entry per CDR3 protein. Found here are tens of thousands of distinct CDR3 sequences, 13% of them singletons; the top ten hold roughly 6.7%.

V and J are TRBV27 and TRBJ1-6; the D is unclear. The source was PBMCs, collected at surgery. The sequence came from a male donor with early-stage non-small cell lung cancer. The chain's CDR3 is CASSLGLQFNSPLHF. CDR3 bases: TGTGCCAGCAGTTTAGGACTCCAGTTTAATTCACCCCTCCACTTT.